The present T cell receptor beta chain was sequenced within a study of shared clonotypes between healthy human individuals. Trimming at V came to 0 bases and at J to 2 bases, leaving 2 bases not matched to a gene. This CDR3 region has 17 residues. Germline-derived CDR1 and CDR2 are LGHNA and YNFKEQ. Data came from immunoSEQ multiplex PCR; TCRdb stores just in-frame clones and leaves some out. The data show about 460,000 clones, with roughly four fifths seen just once and approximately 12% held by the top ten. This clone was detected a few times. The source material was PBMCs. The TCR comes from a woman aged 40 to 50 in good health. Some clones in this sample may be carry-over from other donors' samples. The genes are TRBV4-2 and TRBJ2-3; 13 nucleotides align to TRBD2. This CDR3 reads CASSQEGLAGNTDTQYF. In nucleotides, the CDR3 is TGTGCCAGCAGCCAAGAGGGACTAGCGGGAAACACAGATACGCAGTATTTT.